This TCR beta chain was observed in a study of blood T cells in healthy people across ages. Germline V lookup: CDR1 ENHRY, CDR2 SYGVKD. The CDR3 is made up of 13 amino acids. The V end was cut by 2 bases, the J end by 3 bases, with 6 bases between. This clonotype occurred a few times. Its antigen is currently unknown. A second PCR, run for about 7 to 11 cycles, used a sample-barcoded 5' primer plus a J-beta primer mix. TCRdb re-derived calls from the 5' RACE reads in MiXCR, one entry per CDR3 protein. The sample comprises around 2 million distinct CDR3 sequences, about 39% of which are singletons, and 23% rests with the top ten. Study-wide results and limits: Those diversity estimates obtained from one million T cells were thought to be underestimates.

Material: blood. The chain joins TRBV10-3 to TRBJ2-3; D gene ambiguous. This sequence was found in a human donor in good health. In DNA, the CDR3 is TGTGCCATCAGTGAGACCCTGACAGATACGCAGTATTTT. It encodes CAISETLTDTQYF.